This is a list of T cell receptor beta chains from one sample in a study of T cells in Graves' hyperthyroidism and ophthalmopathy. TCRdb reprocessed the multiplex PCR reads via MiXCR and lists one record per CDR3 protein. The sample has approximately 710,000 distinct CDR3 sequences, around 16% seen once. What was sequenced was blood. The source is a man aged 45 to 65 with Graves' hyperthyroidism. Both conserved end residues are part of each CDR3. D genes are given only for firm matches. Size is omitted from some rows. Given values are once, few, many or a class for expanded clones.

size	D	V	J	DNA	CDR3
few	TRBD2	TRBV3-1	TRBJ2-1	TGTGCCAGCAGCCAAGGACTAGCGGGAGAGCACTACAATGAGCAGTTCTTC	CASSQGLAGEHYNEQFF
many	TRBD2	TRBV11-2	TRBJ2-5	TGTGCCAGCAGCTTTTCCGGACTAGCGGGATTGCAAGAGACCCAGTACTTC	CASSFSGLAGLQETQYF
many	-	TRBV7-2	TRBJ1-1	TGTGCCAGCAGTTGGGCTTTGAACACTGAAGCTTTCTTT	CASSWALNTEAFF
many	-	TRBV2	TRBJ2-1	TGTGCCAGCAGTGAAAGGGTAACTAGCTCCTACAATGAGCAGTTCTTC	CASSERVTSSYNEQFF
many	-	TRBV28	TRBJ1-2	TGTGCCAGCAGTTTGATGGCACCCCAGAACTATGGCTACACCTTC	CASSLMAPQNYGYTF
many	-	TRBV27	TRBJ2-5	TGTGCCAGCAGTTTCGCGGTTGGTGAGACCCAGTACTTC	CASSFAVGETQYF
many	TRBD1	TRBV9	TRBJ2-3	TGTGCCAGCAGCGAGGGACAGGCCAGCACAGATACGCAGTATTTT	CASSEGQASTDTQYF
-	-	TRBV6-2/TRBV6-3	TRBJ2-2	TGTGCCAGCAGGCACTCGGGGGTCACCGGGGAGCTGTTTTTT	CASRHSGVTGELFF
many	-	TRBV27	TRBJ2-1	TGTGCCAGCAGTTTAGGGACCGGGCCCATCTCCTACAATGAGCAGTTCTTC	CASSLGTGPISYNEQFF
few	-	TRBV28	TRBJ2-1	TGTGCCAGCAGAAAGGGACCTTCCTACAATGAGCAGTTCTTC	CASRKGPSYNEQFF
many	TRBD2	TRBV20-1	TRBJ2-3	TGCAGTGCTAGAGACTTCAGGACTAGCGGCACAGATACGCAGTATTTT	CSARDFRTSGTDTQYF
many	-	TRBV11-2	TRBJ2-7	TGTGCCAGCAGCTTTCGTTGGGACCTTCAGCGGCAGTACTTC	CASSFRWDLQRQYF
many	-	TRBV28	TRBJ2-7	TGTGCCAGCACCCGACGGGGAGCCTTATACGAGCAGTACTTC	CASTRRGALYEQYF
few	TRBD1	TRBV28	TRBJ1-1	TGTGCCAGCACCAATATGGGACAGAGTTCCACTGAAGCTTTCTTT	CASTNMGQSSTEAFF
-	-	TRBV6-2/TRBV6-3	TRBJ2-7	TGTGCCAGCAGTTACTCGGGTCGGGACTTGGGCTACGAGCAGTACTTC	CASSYSGRDLGYEQYF
few	-	TRBV6-5	TRBJ2-2	TGTGCCAGCAGTTACCGAGGACAGATCGCGAACACCGGGGAGCTGTTTTTT	CASSYRGQIANTGELFF
many	-	TRBV24-1	TRBJ2-5	TGTGCCACCAGTGATTTCTCCAGGGGACAAGAGACCCAGTACTTC	CATSDFSRGQETQYF
-	TRBD1	TRBV20-1	TRBJ1-1	TGCAGTGCTAGGGAGGGGGCGGGGGGAACTGAAGCTTTCTTT	CSAREGAGGTEAFF
-	-	TRBV10-3	TRBJ2-7	TGTGCCATCAAGAGATTGGACGGAGGCTCCTACGAGCAGTACTTC	CAIKRLDGGSYEQYF
many	-	TRBV2	TRBJ2-3	TGTGCCAGCAGTTCTACCGGGACCTGGGGCACAGATACGCAGTATTTT	CASSSTGTWGTDTQYF
-	TRBD2	TRBV3-1	TRBJ2-1	TGTGCCAGCAGCCCGACCGGGACTAGCAATGAGCAGTTCTTC	CASSPTGTSNEQFF
many	-	TRBV7-2	TRBJ2-1	TGTGCCAGCAGCTTAGTTGGGGTTGGCTCCTACAATGAGCAGTTCTTC	CASSLVGVGSYNEQFF
many	TRBD2	TRBV2	TRBJ2-1	TGTGCCAGCAGCCGCCAAGCGGGAGGATACAATGAGCAGTTCTTC	CASSRQAGGYNEQFF
few	-	TRBV6-6	TRBJ2-5	TGTGCCAGCAGTTACTCGTATCGAGAGACCCAGTACTTC	CASSYSYRETQYF
few	TRBD1	TRBV30	TRBJ1-3	TGTGCCTGGAGTGGACAGGGAGGAAACACCATATATTTT	CAWSGQGGNTIYF
many	-	TRBV27	TRBJ2-7	TGTGCCAGCAGTTTAAATAGGGACACCCTCTACGAGCAGTACTTC	CASSLNRDTLYEQYF
few	-	TRBV18	TRBJ1-1	TGTGCCAGCTCACCACCGCAGGGGCGAGGTGGTGAAGCTTTCTTT	CASSPPQGRGGEAFF
many	-	TRBV6-5	TRBJ1-1	TGTGCCAGCAGTTACCGCTGGGGTTCTGAAGCTTTCTTT	CASSYRWGSEAFF
few	-	TRBV13	TRBJ2-1	TGTGCCAGCAGCGCCCGGGGAGGGGGGTCCTACAATGAGCAGTTCTTC	CASSARGGGSYNEQFF
many	TRBD1	TRBV7-3	TRBJ2-1	TGTGCCAGCAGCTTAGAAGGGGGCAAGTACAATGAGCAGTTCTTC	CASSLEGGKYNEQFF
many	-	TRBV3-1	TRBJ1-1	TGTGCCAGCAGCCAAGCCGGACAGACTGAAGCTTTCTTT	CASSQAGQTEAFF
-	TRBD1	TRBV7-9	TRBJ1-4	TGTGCCAGCAGACCAAAAATAGGGGGCGAAAAACTGTTTTTT	CASRPKIGGEKLFF
many	-	TRBV20-1	TRBJ2-3	TGCAGTGCTAGAGATATTATCAGGGGCACAGATACGCAGTATTTT	CSARDIIRGTDTQYF
many	TRBD1	TRBV30	TRBJ1-2	TGTGCCTGGCAAGGACAGGGGGGCGGCTACACCTTC	CAWQGQGGGYTF
-	-	TRBV10-3	TRBJ2-1	TGTGCCATCAGTGAGAGAAGGGCCCAGAGCTCCTACAATGAGCAGTTCTTC	CAISERRAQSSYNEQFF
-	-	TRBV7-8	TRBJ2-7	TGTGCCAGCAGCTTTTACAGGGACAACGAGCAGTACTTC	CASSFYRDNEQYF
few	-	TRBV20-1	TRBJ2-1	TGCAGTGCTAGACGTCCTTCGAAGCGGGATGAGCAGTTCTTC	CSARRPSKRDEQFF
many	-	TRBV18	TRBJ1-1	TGTGCCAGCTCTGAGACAGACGGGAACACTGAAGCTTTCTTT	CASSETDGNTEAFF
many	-	TRBV6-5	TRBJ1-1	TGTGCCAGCAGTTACCTTTGGGGGGTCCCTGAAGCTTTCTTT	CASSYLWGVPEAFF
-	TRBD1	TRBV27	TRBJ1-1	TGTGCCAGCAGATTACAGGGGGTTGTTACTGAAGCTTTCTTT	CASRLQGVVTEAFF
many	-	TRBV6-1	TRBJ2-7	TGTGCCAGCAGTGAACGGCGGGACTACGAGCAGTACTTC	CASSERRDYEQYF
few	TRBD2	TRBV4-1	TRBJ2-7	TGCGCCAGCAGCCAAGTAATGACTAGCGGAACCTACGAGCAGTACTTC	CASSQVMTSGTYEQYF
many	TRBD1	TRBV28	TRBJ1-1	TGTGCCAGCAGTTCCGGACAGGGGATAATCACTGAAGCTTTCTTT	CASSSGQGIITEAFF
-	-	TRBV19	TRBJ1-4	TGTGCCAGTAGTACAGGGATGTCGCCTAATGAAAAACTGTTTTTT	CASSTGMSPNEKLFF
few	-	TRBV7-9	TRBJ2-1	TGTGCCAGCAGGCCTCCCAGTCTAGCGAGAGTGGACGGTCGCTACAATGAGCAGTTCTTC	CASRPPSLARVDGRYNEQFF
many	-	TRBV2	TRBJ1-1	TGTGCCAGCAGTCGACAGCGACCTGAACCTGAAGCTTTCTTT	CASSRQRPEPEAFF
many	-	TRBV12-3/TRBV12-4	TRBJ2-1	TGTGCCAGCAGTTTAGATACTAGCTTTAACTCCTACAATGAGCAGTTCTTC	CASSLDTSFNSYNEQFF
-	-	TRBV5-6	TRBJ1-2	TGTGCCAGCAGCTCGGTAACAGGGCGCCGTGGCTACACCTTC	CASSSVTGRRGYTF
once	-	TRBV27	TRBJ1-1	TGTGCCAGCAGTTTTGGGGGCAAGAACACTGAAGCTTTCTTT	CASSFGGKNTEAFF
few	-	TRBV30	TRBJ2-5	TGTGCCTGGAGTGTACCCCCTGGGGGAGTCCAAGAGACCCAGTACTTC	CAWSVPPGGVQETQYF
many	-	TRBV28	TRBJ1-5	TGTGCCAGCAGTTTAACCGTGGGCAGCTTCAATCAGCCCCAGCATTTT	CASSLTVGSFNQPQHF
few	TRBD2	TRBV20-1	TRBJ2-1	TGCAGTGCCGACATAACCGGGACTAGCCTTCACAATGAGCAGTTCTTC	CSADITGTSLHNEQFF
few	-	TRBV4-3	TRBJ2-7	TGCGCCAGCAGCCAAGTGTCTTCACTCAGGAGCGAGCAGTACTTC	CASSQVSSLRSEQYF
few	-	TRBV2	TRBJ1-3	TGTGCTAAAGCGGGGGATTCAGGTGGAAACACCATATATTTT	CAKAGDSGGNTIYF
few	-	TRBV29-1	TRBJ2-3	TGCAGCGTTGATGGCGGGGTTAGCACAGATACGCAGTATTTT	CSVDGGVSTDTQYF
-	-	TRBV29-1	TRBJ2-1	TGCAGCGCCCAACTAGACTACTACAATGAGCAGTTCTTC	CSAQLDYYNEQFF
many	TRBD2	TRBV20-1	TRBJ2-3	TGCAGTGCCCCTAAAGGACTAGCGGGGGACACAGATACGCAGTATTTT	CSAPKGLAGDTDTQYF
many	TRBD2	TRBV6-2/TRBV6-3	TRBJ2-1	TGTGCCAGCAGTTCCTGGACTAGCGGGGCACTTAATGAGCAGTTCTTC	CASSSWTSGALNEQFF
-	-	TRBV27	TRBJ2-3	TGTGCCAGCAGTTTAGGGGAGGGGGCTGTGATCGCAGATACGCAGTATTTT	CASSLGEGAVIADTQYF
-	-	TRBV4-1	TRBJ1-5	TGCGCCAGCAGCCAAGTCGGACGGAGGCTGAATCAGCCCCAGCATTTT	CASSQVGRRLNQPQHF